What follows are 29 T cell receptor beta chains derived from one specimen sequenced in a study of cytomegalovirus exposure and HLA in healthy donors. With 60 Vbeta and 13 Jbeta primers, the PCR was carried out. The method was immunoSEQ multiplex PCR; TCRdb's version includes in-frame clones alone and lacks a portion of them. The sample has 280,000 or so clones, 70% to 90% seen once. Material for sequencing was PBMCs. The source is a woman aged 18-29 years in good health and CMV-seronegative.

The gene calls are TRBV11-2 and TRBJ1-3; D not certain. V gave up 6 bases and J gave up 0 bases, with 9 bases separating them. The CDR3 sequence is 14 residues long. Germline CDR1 reads SGHAT; CDR2 reads FQNNGV. The CDR3 DNA follows: TGTGCCAGCAGGAGGGTTTCCTCTGGAAACACCATATATTTT. The encoded protein is CASRRVSSGNTIYF.

V and J are TRBV7-9 and TRBJ1-6, with D possibly TRBD1 on 6 matching bases. Germline V gene sequence: CDR1 SEHNR, CDR2 FQNEAQ (reference sequence). There are 18 residues in the CDR3. V lost 1 base, J lost 7 bases, and 20 bases lay in between. The CDR3 is CASSLVVIQGQGNSPLHF. The CDR3 nucleotides are TGTGCCAGCAGCTTAGTTGTAATACAGGGACAAGGAAATTCACCCCTCCACTTT.

The chain employs TRBV7-6 and TRBJ2-6; no firm D call. Germline loops: CDR1 SGHVS, CDR2 FNYEAQ. The CDR3 length is 14 residues. V lost 5 bases, J lost 1 base, and 6 bases lay in between. The CDR3 loop is CASSPISGANVLTF. In DNA, the CDR3 is TGTGCCAGCAGCCCCATTTCTGGGGCCAACGTCCTGACTTTC.

Written as DNA, the CDR3 is TGTGCCAGTAGTATAGAAGGGGTCACCGGGGAGCTGTTTTTT. Its protein product is CASSIEGVTGELFF. The chain recombines TRBV19 with TRBJ2-2; D is possibly TRBD1 (5 bases). V lost 0 bases and J lost 4, with 6 bases in between. The CDR3 extends over 14 amino acids. Germline V gene data show CDR1 as LNHDA and CDR2 as SQIVND (reference sequence).

V and J are TRBV4-1 and TRBJ1-5; TRBD1 matches at 7 bases. Germline V gene data show CDR1 as MGHRA and CDR2 as YSYEKL. The CDR3 is 16 amino acids. V shed 1 base and J 4 bases; nucleotides not matched to a gene: 7. The CDR3 reads CASSQAHGTDNQPQHF. As DNA, the CDR3 is TGCGCCAGCAGCCAAGCCCACGGGACAGATAATCAGCCCCAGCATTTT.

This chain connects TRBV2 to TRBJ2-7, with D unresolved. CDR1 is SNHLY, CDR2 FYNNEI, per germline. The CDR3 has 14 residues. Trimming removed 4 bases at V and 3 bases at J, with 13 bases between. CDR3 residues: CASSGLRYFYEQYF. The CDR3 nucleotides are TGTGCCAGCAGTGGGTTGCGGTACTTCTACGAGCAGTACTTC.

The chain joins TRBV29-1 to TRBJ1-2; 8 bases map to TRBD1. V gave up 7 bases and J gave up 4 bases; unmatched junction bases: 8. The germline V gene has CDR1 SQVTM and CDR2 ANQGSEA. This CDR3 is 13 amino acids long. CDR3 DNA sequence: TGCAGCGGATCGATCACAGGGGGCTATGGCTACACCTTC. Amino acids: CSGSITGGYGYTF.

This chain uses TRBV29-1 with TRBJ1-1; tentatively, D is TRBD1 (5 bases). V lost 4 bases and J 5 bases, leaving 14 bases between the germline ends. The CDR3 has 13 residues. Germline assignment: CDR1 SQVTM and CDR2 ANQGSEA. In nucleotides, the CDR3 is TGCAGCGTTGTTGTCCGGGAGGGGACTGAAGCTTTCTTT. It specifies CSVVVREGTEAFF.

The chain joins TRBV5-1 to TRBJ2-7; D unclear. V lost 0 bases to trimming and J lost 3 bases, with 10 bases between them. The CDR3 consists of 14 residues. Germline-derived CDR1 and CDR2 are SGHRS and YFSETQ. The CDR3 bases are TGCGCCAGCAGCTTGGGGGCATCACTCTACGAGCAGTACTTC. Its translation is CASSLGASLYEQYF.

V and J are TRBV9 and TRBJ2-1; D possibly corresponds to TRBD1 (5 bases). Germline CDR1 SGDLS, CDR2 YYNGEE. The CDR3 extends over 13 amino acids. V was shortened by 3 bases and J by 1 base, with 5 bases between the two germline ends. This chain's CDR3 is CASSEGSYNEQFF. The CDR3 DNA reads as TGTGCCAGCAGCGAGGGGTCCTACAATGAGCAGTTCTTC.

V and J are TRBV5-6 and TRBJ2-7, with a weak D call TRBD1 (5 bases). This CDR3 is 15 amino acids long. Germline V CDR1 and CDR2: SGHDT, YYEEEE. V gave up 2 bases and J gave up 2 bases, with 14 bases separating them. The DNA for the CDR3 is TGTGCCAGCAGCTTTGCCTCCAGGGTACCCTACGAGCAGTACTTC. Translation gives CASSFASRVPYEQYF.

The V call is TRBV11-2, the J call TRBJ1-1; D gene unclear. Per germline, CDR1 SGHAT and CDR2 FQNNGV. This CDR3 has 14 residues. The ends were cut back, 5 bases at V and 0 bases at J, with 10 bases in the middle. Here the CDR3 reads CASSHLTMNTEAFF. CDR3 nucleotides: TGTGCCAGCAGCCACCTAACTATGAACACTGAAGCTTTCTTT.

The V call is TRBV29-1, the J call TRBJ2-7, with D tentatively TRBD2 (6 bases). CDR3 size: 16 residues. CDR1 is SQVTM, CDR2 ANQGSEA, per germline. Trimming pared 2 bases from V and 0 bases from J, leaving 17 bases between. CDR3 amino acids: CSVERGEEGASYEQYF. CDR3 nucleotide sequence: TGCAGCGTTGAACGTGGGGAGGAAGGGGCCTCCTACGAGCAGTACTTC.

J is TRBJ2-5 and V is TRBV9; 11 bases are shared with TRBD2. CDR1 SGDLS and CDR2 YYNGEE come from the germline V gene. CDR3 length: 17 amino acids. Trimming cost V 1 base and J 0 bases; bases outside gene matches: 5. CDR3 protein: CASSVLAGGRYQETQYF. The DNA of the CDR3 is TGTGCCAGCAGCGTATTAGCGGGGGGGCGGTACCAAGAGACCCAGTACTTC.

The V gene is TRBV30, the J gene TRBJ2-3; D call uncertain. CDR1 is GTSNPN and CDR2 is SVGIG in the germline V gene (reference sequence). The CDR3 loop spans 12 amino acids. The ends were cut back, 2 bases at V and 4 bases at J, with 7 bases in the middle. The DNA for the CDR3 is TGTGCCTGGAGTCTAGTTCCAGATACGCAGTATTTT. This encodes CAWSLVPDTQYF.

This chain links TRBV4-2 with TRBJ2-1; TRBD2 matches at 9 bases. The V and J ends lost 0 bases and 8 bases, in that order; junction bases with no gene match: 14. The CDR3 consists of 18 residues. CDR1 is LGHNA, CDR2 YNFKEQ, per germline. The CDR3: CASSQERGASGVSDEQFF. The DNA for the CDR3 is TGTGCCAGCAGCCAAGAGCGGGGGGCTAGCGGGGTGTCTGATGAGCAGTTCTTC.

The chain has TRBV4-1 and TRBJ2-5, with 9 bases identical to TRBD2. The J call may be in error: the DNA end matches TRBJ2-7 better. There are 18 residues in the CDR3. Per germline, CDR1 MGHRA and CDR2 YSYEKL. CDR3 amino acids: CASSQRSSGGPSSYEQYF. As DNA, the CDR3 is TGCGCCAGCAGCCAGAGGTCCAGCGGGGGGCCGAGCTCCTACGAGCAGTACTTC.

J is TRBJ1-2 and V is TRBV27, with TRBD1 matching 7 bases. The CDR3 is made up of 14 amino acids. V lost 6 bases to trimming and J lost 5 bases; unmatched junction nucleotides: 9. Germline CDR1 and CDR2: MNHEY and SMNVEV (reference sequence). DNA of the CDR3: TGTGCCAGCAGGGGTTGGACAGGTGGATATGGCTACACCTTC. It codes for CASRGWTGGYGYTF.

The chain combines TRBV27 with TRBJ1-2, with 9 nucleotides matching TRBD1. CDR3 size: 17 residues. Unmatched junction bases numbered 6, after V lost 1 base and J lost 0 bases. Looked up from germline, CDR1 is MNHEY and CDR2 is SMNVEV (reference sequence). The CDR3 region is CASSLWGQGNSNYGYTF. CDR3 bases: TGTGCCAGCAGTTTATGGGGACAGGGAAACTCTAACTATGGCTACACCTTC.

This chain uses TRBV9 with TRBJ1-1; D is uncertain. The V end lost 0 bases, the J end lost 0 bases, and 12 bases lay between the germline ends. Germline CDR1 reads SGDLS; CDR2 reads YYNGEE. The CDR3 runs 16 residues. CDR3 sequence reads: CASSVAYEILNTEAFF. CDR3 in DNA: TGTGCCAGCAGCGTAGCTTATGAGATATTGAACACTGAAGCTTTCTTT.

The V and J genes are TRBV18 and TRBJ2-7; TRBD1 matches 7 bases. Germline CDR1 KGHSH, CDR2 LQKENI. CDR3 length equals 13 residues. Trimming took 4 bases from V and 2 from J; bases not matched to a gene: 2. CDR3 sequence: CASSQGGPYEQYF. The CDR3 nucleotides are TGTGCCAGCTCACAAGGGGGCCCCTACGAGCAGTACTTC. The full variable domain, with the rest looked up from reference TRBV18 and TRBJ2-7, is NAGVMQNPRHLVRRRGQEARLRCSPMKGHSHVYWYRQLPEEGLKFMVYLQKENIIDESGMPKERFSAEFPKEGPSILRIQQVVRGDSAAYFCASSQGGPYEQYFGPGTRLTVT.

The genes are TRBV2 and TRBJ2-5; 14 nucleotides align to TRBD2. The V gene's germline CDR1 is SNHLY and CDR2 FYNNEI. The length of the CDR3 is 18 residues. Trimming took 6 bases from V and 4 from J; bases not matched to a gene: 13. The CDR3 spells CASRQGTSGGSWAETQYF. The DNA for the CDR3 is TGTGCCAGCAGGCAAGGGACTAGCGGGGGAAGTTGGGCAGAGACCCAGTACTTC.

The J gene is TRBJ1-2, the V gene TRBV5-4, with D perhaps TRBD1 (6 bases). V shed 0 bases and J shed 6 bases, with 12 bases lying between them. The germline V gene encodes CDR1 SGHNT and CDR2 YYREEE (reference sequence). The CDR3 contains 14 residues. CDR3 DNA: TGTGCCAGCAGCTTGGTAACAGGGATTGATGGCTACACCTTC. Translated, it gives CASSLVTGIDGYTF.

The chain employs TRBV9 and TRBJ1-6, with 11 bases that match TRBD1. Germline loops: CDR1 SGDLS, CDR2 YYNGEE. The V segment lost 3 bases and the J segment 8 bases; nucleotides outside the gene matches: 4. The CDR3 runs 15 residues. The CDR3 reads CASSAWTGGDSPLHF. CDR3 coding DNA: TGTGCCAGCAGCGCTTGGACAGGGGGCGATTCACCCCTCCACTTT.

V gene TRBV4-1 combines with J gene TRBJ1-4; TRBD1 agrees at 7 bases. V lost 2 bases and J lost 5; bases outside the gene matches: 8. There are 16 residues in the CDR3. The germline V gene encodes CDR1 MGHRA and CDR2 YSYEKL. CDR3 sequence: CASSQPLRDRNEKLFF. The DNA of the CDR3 is TGCGCCAGCAGCCAACCACTCCGGGACAGAAATGAAAAACTGTTTTTT.

The chain couples TRBV5-8 to TRBJ1-2, with unresolved D. CDR3 length: 13 amino acids. Germline V gene lookup returns CDR1 SGHTS and CDR2 YDEGEE. V was cut by 4 bases and J by 4 bases, with 11 bases left in between. This CDR3 reads CASSLDPFYGYTF. CDR3 nucleotides: TGTGCCAGCAGCCTAGACCCATTCTATGGCTACACCTTC.

Remarks on this clone: One junction end disagrees with the germline gene, perhaps due to a read error. The chain has TRBV30 and TRBJ2-5; maybe TRBD1 (5 bases). CDR1 and CDR2 (germline): GTSNPN, SVGIG (reference sequence). The CDR3 is 14 amino acids. The CDR3 DNA follows: TGTGCCCGGAGCCAGGGAAAGGGACAAGAGACCCAGTACTTC. It encodes CARSQGKGQETQYF.

The chain joins TRBV11-2 to TRBJ1-5, with 7 bases that match TRBD1. Germline CDR1 SGHAT, CDR2 FQNNGV. Unmatched junction bases numbered 5, after V lost 4 bases and J lost 5 bases. There are 14 residues in the CDR3. CDR3 in DNA: TGTGCCAGCAGCTCCAATACAGGGGATCAGCCCCAGCATTTT. This encodes CASSSNTGDQPQHF.

V is TRBV7-6 and J is TRBJ2-7, with D perhaps TRBD1 (5 bases). V was pared by 5 bases and J by 3 bases, with 11 bases between. This CDR3 has 13 residues. The germline V gene encodes CDR1 SGHVS and CDR2 FNYEAQ. The CDR3 region is CASSVTGDYEQYF. As DNA, the CDR3 is TGTGCCAGCAGCGTTACAGGAGACTACGAGCAGTACTTC.